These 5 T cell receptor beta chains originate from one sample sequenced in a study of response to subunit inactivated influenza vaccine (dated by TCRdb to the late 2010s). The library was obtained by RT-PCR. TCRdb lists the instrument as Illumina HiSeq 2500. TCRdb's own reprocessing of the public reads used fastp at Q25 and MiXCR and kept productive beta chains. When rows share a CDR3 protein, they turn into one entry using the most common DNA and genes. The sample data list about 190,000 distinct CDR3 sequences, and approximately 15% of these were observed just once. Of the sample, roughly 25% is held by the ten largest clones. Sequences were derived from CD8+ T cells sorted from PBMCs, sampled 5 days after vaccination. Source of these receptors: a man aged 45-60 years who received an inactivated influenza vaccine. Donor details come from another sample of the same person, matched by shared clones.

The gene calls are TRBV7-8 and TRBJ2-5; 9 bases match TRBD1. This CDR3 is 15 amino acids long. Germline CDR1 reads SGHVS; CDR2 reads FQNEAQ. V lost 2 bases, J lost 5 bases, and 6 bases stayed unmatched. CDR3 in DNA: TGTGCCAGCAGCTTAACACAGGGGGCTTGGGAGACCCAGTACTTC. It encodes CASSLTQGAWETQYF.

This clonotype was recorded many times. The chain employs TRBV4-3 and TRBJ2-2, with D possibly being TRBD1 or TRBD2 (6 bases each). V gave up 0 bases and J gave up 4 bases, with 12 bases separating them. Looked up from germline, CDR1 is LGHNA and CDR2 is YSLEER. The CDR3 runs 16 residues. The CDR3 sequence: CASSQDWGAGTGELFF. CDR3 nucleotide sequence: TGCGCCAGCAGCCAAGATTGGGGGGCCGGCACCGGGGAGCTGTTTTTT.

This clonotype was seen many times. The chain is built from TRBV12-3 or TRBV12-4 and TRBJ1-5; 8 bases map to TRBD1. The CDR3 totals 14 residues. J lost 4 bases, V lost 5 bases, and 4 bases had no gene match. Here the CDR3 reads CASSPRQGNQPQHF. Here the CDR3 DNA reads TGTGCCAGCAGTCCCCGACAGGGGAATCAGCCCCAGCATTTT.

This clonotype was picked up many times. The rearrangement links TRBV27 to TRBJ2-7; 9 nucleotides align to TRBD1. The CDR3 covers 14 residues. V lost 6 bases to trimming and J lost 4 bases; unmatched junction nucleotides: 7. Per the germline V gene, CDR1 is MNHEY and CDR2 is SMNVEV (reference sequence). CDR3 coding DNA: TGTGCCAGCAGCGTGGGACAGGGTTCTTACGAGCAGTACTTC. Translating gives CASSVGQGSYEQYF.

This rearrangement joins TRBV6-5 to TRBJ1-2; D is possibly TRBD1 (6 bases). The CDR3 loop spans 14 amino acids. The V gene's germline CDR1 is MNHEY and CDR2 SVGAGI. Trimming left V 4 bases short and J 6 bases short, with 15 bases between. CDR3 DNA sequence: TGTGCCAGCAGTTTGGACAGTCCCTGGGATGGCTACACCTTC. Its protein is CASSLDSPWDGYTF.